Below, 18 T cell receptor beta chains from the same sample are listed, as sequenced in a study of shared T cell receptors in the human thymus. Clones were sequenced by immunoSEQ multiplex PCR, and TCRdb holds only the in-frame ones, with some missing. The table has some 700,000 clones, roughly 88% seen once. These data were also filed under a second study, of human thymus T cells.

The sequencing sample was made of thymocytes. These receptors were obtained from a boy younger than two with a congenital heart defect.

This clone was observed a handful of times. The chain uses TRBV19 and TRBJ2-1; 14 bases agree with TRBD2. Germline V gene data show CDR1 as LNHDA and CDR2 as SQIVND (reference sequence). The V segment lost 3 bases and the J segment 5 bases; nucleotides outside the gene matches: 3. CDR3 length equals 16 residues. The CDR3 loop is CASSIPGLAGDNEQFF. CDR3 in DNA: TGTGCCAGTAGTATCCCGGGACTAGCGGGAGACAATGAGCAGTTCTTC.

The chain combines TRBV18 with TRBJ2-1; 10 positions agree with TRBD2. The CDR3 spans 17 residues. Germline V CDR1 and CDR2: KGHSH, LQKENI. The V gene end was trimmed by 1 base and the J gene end by 5 bases; junction bases not matched to a gene: 8. CDR3 in DNA: TGTGCCAGCTCACCACGAGCGGGAGGGCAAGGGGACAATGAGCAGTTCTTC. Translated: CASSPRAGGQGDNEQFF.

This clone has a single count. The J gene is TRBJ1-2, the V gene TRBV5-1, with 7 bases identical to TRBD1. The V gene's germline CDR1 is SGHRS and CDR2 YFSETQ. With V trimmed by 0 bases and J by 3 bases, 8 bases remained unmatched. The CDR3 totals 16 residues. The DNA of the CDR3 is TGCGCCAGCAGCTTGGGGGGACAGCGGGCCCACTATGGCTACACCTTC. Encoded protein: CASSLGGQRAHYGYTF. Full variable domain (remainder filled in from reference TRBV5-1 and TRBJ1-2): KAGVTQTPRYLIKTRGQQVTLSCSPISGHRSVSWYQQTPGQGLQFLFEYFSETQRNKGNFPGRFSGRQFSNSRSEMNVSTLELGDSALYLCASSLGGQRAHYGYTFGSGTRLTVV.

The rearrangement uses TRBV30 and TRBJ2-1; 10 bases line up with TRBD2. Trimming cost V 0 bases and J 4 bases; bases outside gene matches: 6. The CDR3 sequence is 16 residues long. Germline V CDR1 and CDR2: GTSNPN, SVGIG (reference sequence). CDR3 sequence reads: CAWSVGLAGEYNEQFF. The CDR3 DNA reads TGTGCCTGGAGTGTAGGGCTAGCGGGGGAGTACAATGAGCAGTTCTTC. Variable domain in full (rest from reference TRBV30 and TRBJ2-1): SQTIHQWPATLVQPVGSPLSLECTVEGTSNPNLYWYRQAAGRGLQLLFYSVGIGQISSEVPQNLSASRPQDRQFILSSKKLLLSDSGFYLCAWSVGLAGEYNEQFFGPGTRLTVL.

The chain couples TRBV7-9 to TRBJ1-5, with a tentative D call TRBD1 (6 bases). The CDR3 runs 13 residues. Germline assignment: CDR1 SEHNR and CDR2 FQNEAQ (reference sequence). The V end was cut by 5 bases, the J end by 7 bases, with 12 bases between. CDR3 loop: CASSRGDNQPQHF. CDR3 coding DNA: TGTGCCAGCAGCCGGGGGGACAACCAGCCCCAGCATTTT.

The chain couples TRBV25-1 to TRBJ1-2; 9 bases align to TRBD1. V lost 9 bases, J lost 6 bases, and 8 bases stayed unmatched. The germline V gene has CDR1 MGHDK and CDR2 SYGVNS. CDR3 length: 13 amino acids. The CDR3 region has the DNA TGTGCCAGGGAAGCGGGACAGGGTGATGGCTACACCTTC. The encoded protein is CAREAGQGDGYTF.

The chain has TRBV19 and TRBJ2-5; 7 bases are a match to TRBD2. V dropped 6 bases and J dropped 6; count of bases not matched to a gene: 19. The CDR3 extends over 17 amino acids. CDR1 and CDR2 (germline): LNHDA, SQIVND (reference sequence). The DNA of the CDR3 is TGTGCCAGTAGCGAGCATTTAGCGGGTCCTTCCGGGCAGACCCAGTACTTC. This gives the protein CASSEHLAGPSGQTQYF.

The chain has TRBV5-1 and TRBJ1-2; D is ambiguous. CDR3 length: 15 amino acids. V lost 0 bases to trimming and J lost 4 bases, with 13 bases between them. Germline CDR1 is SGHRS and CDR2 is YFSETQ. CDR3 in amino acids: CASSLAVELVYGYTF. DNA of the CDR3: TGCGCCAGCAGCTTGGCCGTGGAGCTTGTCTATGGCTACACCTTC.

The chain employs TRBV2 and TRBJ1-5, with D perhaps TRBD1 (6 bases). CDR1 SNHLY and CDR2 FYNNEI come from the germline V gene. The CDR3 runs 14 residues. Deletions cut 2 bases from V and 6 bases from J, with 11 bases between. In DNA, the CDR3 is TGTGCCAGCAGTGAAAGGGGGGGAGGTCAGCCCCAGCATTTT. This translates into CASSERGGGQPQHF.

The genes are TRBV5-6 and TRBJ2-3; 12 bases line up with TRBD2. This CDR3 is built from 19 residues. The germline V gene encodes CDR1 SGHDT and CDR2 YYEEEE. V was pared by 2 bases and J by 3 bases, with 13 bases of the junction left unmatched. In nucleotides, the CDR3 is TGTGCCAGCAGCTTCCTGGCTAGCGGGAGGGAGGAGAGAACAGATACGCAGTATTTT. Translated, it gives CASSFLASGREERTDTQYF. Filled out from reference TRBV5-6 and TRBJ2-3, the complete variable domain reads DAGVTQSPTHLIKTRGQQVTLRCSPKSGHDTVSWYQQALGQGPQFIFQYYEEEERQRGNFPDRFSGHQFPNYSSELNVNALLLGDSALYLCASSFLASGREERTDTQYFGPGTRLTVL.

The J gene is TRBJ2-2, the V gene TRBV5-1; TRBD1 matches 8 bases. This CDR3 has 13 residues. CDR1 SGHRS and CDR2 YFSETQ come from the germline V gene. Trimming cost V 4 bases and J 6 bases; bases outside gene matches: 2. The CDR3, as DNA: TGCGCCAGCAGCGTGACAGGGGCCGGGGAGCTGTTTTTT. Translation: CASSVTGAGELFF.

This chain uses TRBV7-9 with TRBJ2-7; 11 bases line up with TRBD1. The CDR3 has 16 amino acids. CDR1 is SEHNR and CDR2 is FQNEAQ in the germline V gene (reference sequence). The V gene end was trimmed by 2 bases and the J gene end by 2 bases; junction bases not matched to a gene: 5. CDR3 amino acids: CASSLSPDRGPYEQYF. The CDR3 nucleotides are TGTGCCAGCAGCTTATCGCCGGACAGGGGGCCCTACGAGCAGTACTTC.

This clone was picked up a small number of times. The V call is TRBV5-8, the J call TRBJ2-7; 8 bases line up with TRBD1. After removal of 7 bases from V and 7 bases from J, the junction contained 10 bases not matched to a gene. The CDR3 spans 13 residues. From germline, CDR1 is SGHTS and CDR2 YDEGEE. CDR3 in DNA: TGTGCCAGCCGGCCGACAGGGGAAGGGGAGCAGTACTTC. Protein product: CASRPTGEGEQYF. Looking up the rest from reference TRBV5-8 and TRBJ2-7 gives the full variable domain: EAGVTQSPTHLIKTRGQQATLRCSPISGHTSVYWYQQALGLGLQFLLWYDEGEERNRGNFPPRFSGRQFPNYSSELNVNALELEDSALYLCASRPTGEGEQYFGPGTRLTVT.

V usage is TRBV5-1 and J usage is TRBJ2-1; 7 nucleotides agree with TRBD1. The germline V gene encodes CDR1 SGHRS and CDR2 YFSETQ. This CDR3 comprises 12 residues. J was trimmed by 5 bases and V by 7 bases; bases with no gene match: 3. CDR3 nucleotide sequence: TGCGCCAGCCAAGGGGGCCACAATGAGCAGTTCTTC. Translating gives CASQGGHNEQFF.

The chain links TRBV30 to TRBJ2-1, with TRBD1 matching over 8 bases. The CDR3 covers 18 residues. The germline V gene has CDR1 GTSNPN and CDR2 SVGIG (reference sequence). V lost 1 base, J lost 6 bases, and 17 bases stayed unmatched. The CDR3 DNA follows: TGTGCCTGGAGTGCTGGGACAGGTGATCCTTATAGTCCCAATGAGCAGTTCTTC. This sequence encodes CAWSAGTGDPYSPNEQFF.

V and J are TRBV6-5 and TRBJ1-2; 11 nucleotides line up with TRBD1. CDR3 length: 14 residues. Germline V gene data show CDR1 as MNHEY and CDR2 as SVGAGI. The V gene end was trimmed by 6 bases and the J gene end by 4 bases; junction bases not matched to a gene: 4. The CDR3 is CASRDRGRFYGYTF. The CDR3, as DNA: TGTGCCAGCAGGGACAGGGGGCGGTTCTATGGCTACACCTTC.

Only one count was recorded for this clone. Here the CDR3 DNA reads TGCAGTGCTTTCTATAGCGAGCAGTACTTC. Translated, it gives CSAFYSEQYF. V usage is TRBV20-1 and J usage is TRBJ2-7, with D unclear. Per the germline V gene, CDR1 is DFQATT and CDR2 is SNEGSKA (reference sequence). CDR3 length: 10 residues. The ends were cut back, 5 bases at V and 6 bases at J, with 8 bases in the middle.

This chain links TRBV5-4 with TRBJ1-4; maybe TRBD1 (5 bases). CDR1 SGHNT and CDR2 YYREEE come from the germline V gene (reference sequence). V was clipped by 4 bases and J by 3 bases, with 10 bases between them. CDR3 length: 14 residues. CDR3: CASSRRGANEKLFF. Written as DNA, the CDR3 is TGTGCCAGCAGCCGCCGGGGGGCTAATGAAAAACTGTTTTTT.